Below, 5 T cell receptor beta chains from the same sample are listed, as sequenced in a study of beta chain features in type 1 diabetes. Study-level findings and limits: All four CD4+ subsets from Type 1 diabetes patients carried moderately but significantly shorter TCRB CDR3s.

Reverse transcription of all isolated RNA meant that expressed TCRB transcripts were sequenced. Only in-frame clones appear in the TCRdb table, and some are missing; sequencing was by immunoSEQ multiplex PCR. The sample has around 140,000 clones, around 9% seen once. These receptors' targets are unknown. The specimen was central memory CD4+ T cells from blood. The receptors come from a man in his thirties or forties with type 1 diabetes.

The chain employs TRBV7-2 and TRBJ2-2; maybe TRBD1 (5 bases). CDR3 length: 14 residues. Trimming removed 6 bases from V and 1 base from J, with 9 bases in between. Germline V gene data show CDR1 as SGHTA and CDR2 as FQGNSA. This CDR3 reads CASRQGLNTGELFF. The CDR3 nucleotides are TGTGCCAGCAGGCAGGGCTTGAACACCGGGGAGCTGTTTTTT.

This clone appeared a few times. The V and J genes are TRBV29-1 and TRBJ2-2, with TRBD1 matching 8 bases. Germline-derived CDR1 and CDR2 are SQVTM and ANQGSEA. The CDR3 totals 14 residues. J lost 4 bases, V lost 5 bases, and 6 bases had no gene match. The CDR3 bases are TGCAGCGTTTCTGGACAGGGTGTCACCGGGGAGCTGTTTTTT. Its protein is CSVSGQGVTGELFF.

The chain is built from TRBV18 and TRBJ2-2; D may be TRBD2 (5 bases). The V and J ends lost 5 bases and 1 base respectively, with 14 bases between them. The CDR3 is 16 residues long. Per germline, CDR1 KGHSH and CDR2 LQKENI. The CDR3 sequence is CASSSSLAENTGELFF. DNA for the CDR3: TGTGCCAGCTCATCTTCCCTAGCAGAGAACACCGGGGAGCTGTTTTTT.

V gene TRBV27 combines with J gene TRBJ2-5; weak D call: TRBD2 (6 bases). CDR3 length: 14 residues. CDR1 is MNHEY and CDR2 is SMNVEV in the germline V gene (reference sequence). Trimming took off 2 bases at V and 2 bases at J, with 9 bases between the two ends. CDR3 sequence: CASSLVRGQETQYF. The DNA of the CDR3 is TGTGCCAGCAGTTTAGTTCGGGGGCAAGAGACCCAGTACTTC.

The sample holds many counts of this clone. CDR3 sequence reads: CASSVTSGQETQYF. The CDR3 bases are TGTGCCAGCAGCGTGACTAGCGGTCAAGAGACCCAGTACTTC. This rearrangement joins TRBV7-2 to TRBJ2-5; 9 bases map to TRBD2. The CDR3 is 14 residues long. The V segment lost 5 bases and the J segment 2 bases; nucleotides outside the gene matches: 3. The germline V gene encodes CDR1 SGHTA and CDR2 FQGNSA.